Listed here are 27 T cell receptor beta chains from one sample, sequenced in a study of blood T cell repertoires in COVID-19. Some clones are missing from TCRdb's copy, which holds only in-frame ones; the method was immunoSEQ multiplex PCR. The sample carries 250,000 or so clones, approximately 86% recorded once. The sequencing sample was made of peripheral blood. The receptors derive from a woman in her sixties or seventies with active or convalescent COVID-19.

The chain links TRBV28 to TRBJ1-1; weak D call: TRBD1 (5 bases). Germline loops: CDR1 MDHEN, CDR2 SYDVKM. The CDR3 sequence is 12 residues long. Trimming took off 2 bases at V and 5 bases at J, with 6 bases between the two ends. The CDR3 loop is CASSLQGTEAFF. DNA of the CDR3: TGTGCCAGCAGTTTACAGGGAACTGAAGCTTTCTTT.

The chain has TRBV11-3 and TRBJ1-1; D unclear. The germline gives CDR1 SGHNT, CDR2 YENEEA. V was pared by 1 base and J by 1 base, with 7 bases between. The CDR3 contains 14 residues. CDR3 DNA sequence: TGTGCCAGCAGCTTAGGAGAAGAGAACACTGAAGCTTTCTTT. Translating gives CASSLGEENTEAFF.

This chain joins TRBV2 and TRBJ2-2; 13 nucleotides agree with TRBD2. V lost 4 bases to trimming and J lost 3 bases; unmatched junction nucleotides: 2. This CDR3 region has 16 residues. In germline, CDR1 is SNHLY, CDR2 FYNNEI. CDR3 sequence (DNA): TGTGCCAGCAGTGGACTAGCGGGGGGTTACACCGGGGAGCTGTTTTTT. This codes for CASSGLAGGYTGELFF.

This sequence joins TRBV25-1 and TRBJ2-1, with 9 bases identical to TRBD1. Losses at the gene ends were 2 bases for V and 6 bases for J; bases not matched to a gene: 2. The germline gives CDR1 MGHDK, CDR2 SYGVNS. The CDR3 runs 14 residues. The CDR3 DNA sequence: TGTGCCAGCAGTGAACCGACAGGGGGCAATGAGCAGTTCTTC. It codes for CASSEPTGGNEQFF.

The chain links TRBV3-1 (or the pseudogene TRBV3-2) to TRBJ1-2; D is ambiguous. Trimming stripped 0 bases from V and 7 bases from J, with 24 bases between. In germline, CDR1 is LGHDT, CDR2 YNNKEL (reference sequence). The length of the CDR3 is 18 residues. The CDR3 here is CASSQEWTTIRDSGGYTF. CDR3 DNA: TGTGCCAGCAGCCAAGAGTGGACGACTATAAGGGATTCTGGTGGCTACACCTTC.

The chain couples TRBV5-6 to TRBJ2-2; D perhaps matches TRBD1 (7 bases). CDR1 SGHDT and CDR2 YYEEEE come from the germline V gene. The CDR3 is 18 residues long. Trimming pared 2 bases from V and 3 bases from J, leaving 20 bases between. The CDR3 loop is CASSFGGGASVYTGELFF. As DNA, the CDR3 is TGTGCCAGCAGCTTTGGAGGGGGCGCGTCGGTGTACACCGGGGAGCTGTTTTTT.

The chain's CDR3 is CASSFRDRAGEQYF. In nucleotides, the CDR3 is TGTGCCAGCAGCTTCCGGGACAGGGCCGGCGAGCAGTACTTC. The V and J genes are TRBV11-3 and TRBJ2-7, with 9 bases matching TRBD1. V lost 3 bases, J lost 6 bases, and 6 bases stayed unmatched. The CDR3 sequence is 14 residues long. From germline, CDR1 is SGHNT and CDR2 YENEEA.

The gene calls are TRBV10-3 and TRBJ1-2; D is unclear. V shed 3 bases and J shed 0 bases, with 11 bases lying between them. Germline-derived CDR1 and CDR2 are ENHRY and SYGVKD. The CDR3 consists of 15 residues. The CDR3 spells CAISETKLANYGYTF. CDR3 bases: TGTGCCATCAGTGAAACGAAGTTAGCTAACTATGGCTACACCTTC.

This clone turned up a few times. The V and J genes are TRBV10-1 and TRBJ2-4, with TRBD2 as a possible D gene (6 bases). This CDR3 is 13 amino acids long. Trimming stripped 3 bases from V and 6 bases from J, with 9 bases between. Germline CDR1 WNHNN, CDR2 SYGVQD (reference sequence). Written as DNA, the CDR3 is TGCGCCAGCAGTGAAGGTAGCGGAAACATTCAGTACTTC. Protein product: CASSEGSGNIQYF.

The chain combines TRBV23-1 with TRBJ1-5, with D perhaps matching TRBD1 (6 bases). TRBV23-1 is identified as an open reading frame with a role that is uncertain. This CDR3 is 18 amino acids long. Trimming took off 6 bases at V and 5 bases at J, with 26 bases between the two ends. As DNA, the CDR3 is TGCGCCAGCAGCGGAGAGAGGGGTCGGGAGGGGGTCCATCAGCCCCAGCATTTT. It codes for CASSGERGREGVHQPQHF.

This chain joins TRBV18 and TRBJ2-2; possible D gene TRBD2, 5 bases. The germline V gene encodes CDR1 KGHSH and CDR2 LQKENI. Trimming removed 3 bases at V and 5 bases at J, with 7 bases between. This CDR3 is 13 amino acids long. CDR3 sequence: CASSPSGTGELFF. CDR3 coding DNA: TGTGCCAGCTCACCCTCGGGGACCGGGGAGCTGTTTTTT.

This chain joins TRBV5-6 and TRBJ2-4; D not certain. With 4 bases removed from V and 5 bases from J, the gap between germline ends came to 16 bases. CDR3 length equals 15 residues. Germline-derived CDR1 and CDR2 are SGHDT and YYEEEE. The CDR3 protein is CASSAGWSMQNIQYF. CDR3 coding DNA: TGTGCCAGCAGCGCCGGGTGGTCAATGCAAAACATTCAGTACTTC.

This clone was detected once. The chain uses TRBV5-6 and TRBJ1-5; 7 bases match TRBD1. In germline, CDR1 is SGHDT, CDR2 YYEEEE. The CDR3 length is 16 residues. Trimming took 0 bases from V and 5 from J; bases not matched to a gene: 8. The CDR3 region is CASSLEGSRGDQPQHF. The CDR3, as DNA: TGTGCCAGCAGCTTGGAAGGAAGCAGGGGGGATCAGCCCCAGCATTTT.

This chain uses TRBV2 with TRBJ1-1; 9 bases align to TRBD1. Germline CDR1 reads SNHLY; CDR2 reads FYNNEI. The CDR3 is 17 residues long. V dropped 4 bases and J dropped 7; count of bases not matched to a gene: 16. DNA of the CDR3: TGTGCCAGCAGTGCCCCTACAGGGGGCAGGTTCATGGATGAAGCTTTCTTT. Translated, it gives CASSAPTGGRFMDEAFF. Full variable domain (outside the CDR3, taken from reference TRBV2 and TRBJ1-1): EPEVTQTPSHQVTQMGQEVILRCVPISNHLYFYWYRQILGQKVEFLVSFYNNEISEKSEIFDDQFSVERPDGSNFTLKIRSTKLEDSAMYFCASSAPTGGRFMDEAFFGQGTRLTVV.

This clone was detected only a few times. Additional DNA sequences in this sample encode the identical CDR3. The chain uses TRBV11-2 and TRBJ2-5; D unclear. Germline CDR1 is SGHAT and CDR2 is FQNNGV. The ends were cut back, 5 bases at V and 2 bases at J, with 12 bases in the middle. The CDR3 consists of 14 residues. CDR3 bases: TGTGCCAGCAGCCCTGGTACGGGTCAAGAGACCCAGTACTTC. It encodes CASSPGTGQETQYF. The whole variable domain, remainder taken from reference TRBV11-2 and TRBJ2-5, is EAGVAQSPRYKIIEKRQSVAFWCNPISGHATLYWYQQILGQGPKLLIQFQNNGVVDDSQLPKDRFSAERLKGVDSTLKIQPAKLEDSAVYLCASSPGTGQETQYFGPGTRLLVL.

The chain links TRBV5-4 to TRBJ2-4; the match to TRBD1 covers 8 bases. From germline, CDR1 is SGHNT and CDR2 YYREEE (reference sequence). The CDR3 runs 14 residues. Trimming took 4 bases from V and 5 from J; bases not matched to a gene: 5. The DNA for the CDR3 is TGTGCCAGCAGCGCGACAGGGGCAGAAAACATTCAGTACTTC. Amino acid sequence: CASSATGAENIQYF.

The chain joins TRBV23-1 to TRBJ2-7, with 10 nucleotides matching TRBD2. TRBV23-1 is designated an ORF whose function remains uncertain. CDR3 length: 16 residues. V was clipped by 5 bases and J by 5 bases; unmatched bases: 12. CDR3 nucleotides: TGCGCCAGCAGTAAACTTTTAGCGGGGGGCGACGACGAGCAGTACGTC. Its protein is CASSKLLAGGDDEQYV.

This rearrangement joins TRBV7-2 to TRBJ2-1; possibly TRBD1 for D (6 bases). Trimming left V 0 bases short and J 5 bases short, with 14 bases between. Germline V gene lookup returns CDR1 SGHTA and CDR2 FQGNSA. The CDR3 runs 16 residues. In DNA form, the CDR3 reads TGTGCCAGCAGCTTAGCGCGACGGACAGAAAACAATGAGCAGTTCTTC. Its translation: CASSLARRTENNEQFF.

The CDR3 region is CASSERGSYNEQFF. The DNA for the CDR3 is TGTGCCAGCAGCGAGCGCGGGAGCTACAATGAGCAGTTCTTC. The chain is built from TRBV9 and TRBJ2-1; TRBD2 aligns across 7 bases. Germline V gives CDR1 SGDLS, CDR2 YYNGEE. The V and J ends lost 3 bases and 3 bases, in that order; junction bases with no gene match: 3. The CDR3 has 14 residues.

V and J are TRBV28 and TRBJ1-6, with D possibly TRBD1 on 6 matching bases. Germline CDR1 and CDR2: MDHEN and SYDVKM. V lost 6 bases and J lost 5, with 11 bases in between. The CDR3 contains 14 residues. The DNA for the CDR3 is TGTGCCAGCAGGGGACACAGTAATAATTCACCCCTCCACTTT. Its protein product is CASRGHSNNSPLHF.

The chain is built from TRBV9 and TRBJ2-3; D is perhaps TRBD2 (6 bases). Trimming pared 3 bases from V and 8 bases from J, leaving 10 bases between. Germline CDR1 and CDR2: SGDLS and YYNGEE. The CDR3 runs 12 residues. The CDR3 is CASSDQGGTQYF. The CDR3 coding sequence is TGTGCCAGCAGCGACCAGGGAGGTACGCAGTATTTT.

The chain carries TRBV18 and TRBJ2-7; possible D gene TRBD1, 6 bases. Germline CDR1 and CDR2: KGHSH and LQKENI. Trimming pared 3 bases from V and 3 bases from J, leaving 12 bases between. CDR3 length: 14 residues. For the CDR3, the DNA is TGTGCCAGCTCACCGGACAGTTCCTACTACGAGCAGTACGTC. Protein product: CASSPDSSYYEQYV.

A single count supports this clone. The rearrangement uses TRBV5-1 and TRBJ2-1; 7 bases align to TRBD2. J lost 9 bases, V lost 3 bases, and 12 bases had no gene match. Germline-derived CDR1 and CDR2 are SGHRS and YFSETQ. This CDR3 has 15 amino acids. CDR3 sequence reads: CASSSGVAGSVEQFF. The CDR3 coding sequence is TGCGCCAGCAGCTCCGGGGTAGCGGGTTCCGTTGAGCAGTTCTTC.

This CDR3 reads CASSLLTGGTYGYTF. In DNA, the CDR3 is TGTGCCAGCAGCTTGCTGACAGGGGGTACTTATGGCTACACCTTC. The genes are TRBV5-6 and TRBJ1-2; 9 bases fit TRBD1. The V gene end was trimmed by 1 base and the J gene end by 5 bases; junction bases not matched to a gene: 6. Per the germline V gene, CDR1 is SGHDT and CDR2 is YYEEEE. CDR3 length: 15 residues.

In regard to this clone: This CDR3 is also generated by other DNA sequences in the sample. This CDR3 is CASRPGQVLYGYTF. The CDR3 nucleotides are TGTGCCAGCAGACCCGGACAAGTCCTCTATGGCTACACCTTC. The rearrangement joins TRBV27 to TRBJ1-2; D is possibly TRBD1 (5 bases). V lost 6 bases to trimming and J lost 4 bases, with 15 bases between them. The CDR3 totals 14 residues. Germline assignment: CDR1 MNHEY and CDR2 SMNVEV (reference sequence).

The chain recombines TRBV28 with TRBJ2-5, with TRBD1 as a possible D gene (6 bases). Trimming removed 10 bases from V and 5 bases from J, with 14 bases in between. CDR1 and CDR2 (germline): MDHEN, SYDVKM. The CDR3 totals 12 residues. CDR3 region: CATTGSAETQYF. CDR3 nucleotide sequence: TGTGCCACCACAGGGTCGGCGGAGACCCAGTACTTC.

The V and J genes are TRBV10-3 and TRBJ1-3; 9 bases are shared with TRBD1. Germline values: CDR1 ENHRY, CDR2 SYGVKD. V dropped 7 bases and J dropped 3; count of bases not matched to a gene: 7. CDR3 size: 15 residues. The CDR3, as DNA: TGTGCCATCAACAAACAGGGGGCGCTTGGAAACACCATATATTTT. Translated, it gives CAINKQGALGNTIYF.